This record concerns one T cell receptor (beta chain) sequence. This CDR3 is 18 amino acids long. V shed 3 bases, J shed 2 bases, and the junction held 10 bases outside the gene matches. Germline values: CDR1 SGHRS, CDR2 YFSETQ. These data are taken from a study of blood T cell repertoires in COVID-19. Study details: From T cells, B-cell-depleted T cells, or PBMCs came the material, which was cDNA or gDNA.

Profiling relied on immunoSEQ multiplex PCR, and the TCRdb table lists in-frame clones only, not all of them. The sample has 130,000 to 150,000 clones, 87% seen once. The specimen sequenced was PBMCs or T cells enriched from blood (not recorded which). This receptor was taken from a man aged 55-75 years who had recovered from COVID-19. The rearrangement links TRBV5-1 to TRBJ2-6; 8 bases agree with TRBD2. In nucleotides, the CDR3 is TGCGCCAGCAGCTCGGGGACTAGTCAGCTTCCTGGGGCCAACGTCCTGACTTTC. Its translation: CASSSGTSQLPGANVLTF. The whole variable domain, remainder taken from reference TRBV5-1 and TRBJ2-6, is KAGVTQTPRYLIKTRGQQVTLSCSPISGHRSVSWYQQTPGQGLQFLFEYFSETQRNKGNFPGRFSGRQFSNSRSEMNVSTLELGDSALYLCASSSGTSQLPGANVLTFGAGSRLTVL.